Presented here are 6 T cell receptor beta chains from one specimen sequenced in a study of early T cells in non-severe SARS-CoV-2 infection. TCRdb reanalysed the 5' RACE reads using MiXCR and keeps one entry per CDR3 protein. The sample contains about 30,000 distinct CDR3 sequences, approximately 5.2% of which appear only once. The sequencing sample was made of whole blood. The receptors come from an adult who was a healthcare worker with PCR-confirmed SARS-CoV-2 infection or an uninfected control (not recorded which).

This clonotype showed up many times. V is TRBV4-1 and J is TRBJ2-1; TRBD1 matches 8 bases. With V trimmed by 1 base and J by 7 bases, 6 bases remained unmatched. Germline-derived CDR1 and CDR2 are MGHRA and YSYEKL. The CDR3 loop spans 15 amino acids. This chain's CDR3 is CASSQGEDRVNEQFF. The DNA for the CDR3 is TGCGCCAGCAGCCAAGGAGAGGACAGGGTAAATGAGCAGTTCTTC.

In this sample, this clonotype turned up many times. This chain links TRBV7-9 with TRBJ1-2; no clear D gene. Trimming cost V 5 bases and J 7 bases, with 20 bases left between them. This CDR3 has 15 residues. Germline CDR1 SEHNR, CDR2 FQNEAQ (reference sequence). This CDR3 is CASSTLERAVAGYTF. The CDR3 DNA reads TGTGCCAGCAGCACTCTGGAAAGGGCAGTCGCTGGCTACACCTTC.

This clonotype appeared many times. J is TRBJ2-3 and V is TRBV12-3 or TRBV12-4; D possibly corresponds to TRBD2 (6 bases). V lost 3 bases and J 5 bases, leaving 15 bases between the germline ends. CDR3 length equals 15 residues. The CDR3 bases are TGTGCCAGCAGTTTTGGAGGGCGAGGGATAGATACGCAGTATTTT. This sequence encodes CASSFGGRGIDTQYF.

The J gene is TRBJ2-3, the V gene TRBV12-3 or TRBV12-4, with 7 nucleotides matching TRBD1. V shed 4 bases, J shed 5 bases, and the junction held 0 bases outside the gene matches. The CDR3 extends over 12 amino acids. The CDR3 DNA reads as TGTGCCAGCAGTTACAGGGGAGATACGCAGTATTTT. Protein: CASSYRGDTQYF.

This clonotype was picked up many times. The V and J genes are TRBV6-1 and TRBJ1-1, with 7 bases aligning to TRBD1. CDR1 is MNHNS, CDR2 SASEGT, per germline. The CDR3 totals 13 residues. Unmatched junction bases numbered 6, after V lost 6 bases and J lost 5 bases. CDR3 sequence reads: CASRMTGKTEAFF. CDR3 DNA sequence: TGTGCCAGCAGGATGACAGGGAAAACTGAAGCTTTCTTT.

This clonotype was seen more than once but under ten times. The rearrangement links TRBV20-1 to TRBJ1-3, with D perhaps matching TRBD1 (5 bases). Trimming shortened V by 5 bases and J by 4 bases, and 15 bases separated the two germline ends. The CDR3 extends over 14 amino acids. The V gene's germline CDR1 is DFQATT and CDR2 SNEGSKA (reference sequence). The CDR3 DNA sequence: TGCAGTGCTGCGAGCAGGGAACCGGGAAACACCATATATTTT. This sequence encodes CSAASREPGNTIYF.